The 17 T cell receptor beta chains below come from one sample, sequenced in a study of control samples from healthy donors and cancer patients (TCRdb year 2020). The protocol used for the library was the immunoSEQ multiplex PCR assay. The table comes from immuneACCESS by way of TCRdb, which keeps in-frame sequences with V and J called. Part of the clones is missing from these tables; in studies checked, under half for an unresolved V gene and the rest for unknown reasons. In this sample the table shows 150,000 to 200,000 clones, about 94% of which occur a single time. The ten largest clones take up around 9.3% of the sample. The sample taken for sequencing was blood. These receptors were taken from a woman aged 40 to 50 in good health.

The chain carries TRBV6-2 or TRBV6-3 and TRBJ2-7; D call uncertain. Germline CDR1 is MNHEY and CDR2 is SVGEGT. V lost 5 bases to trimming and J lost 6 bases, with 8 bases between them. CDR3 length: 11 amino acids. This CDR3 is CASSAVREQYF. The CDR3, as DNA: TGTGCCAGCAGTGCGGTGCGCGAGCAGTACTTC.

V usage is TRBV10-3 and J usage is TRBJ1-6; 10 positions match TRBD1. The junction had 4 bases not matched to a gene; V was cut back by 6 bases and J by 5 bases. Looked up from germline, CDR1 is ENHRY and CDR2 is SYGVKD. The CDR3 is made up of 15 amino acids. The CDR3 DNA reads TGTGCCATCAGGGGGACAGGGGAAAATAATTCACCCCTCCACTTT. It yields the protein CAIRGTGENNSPLHF.

The count of this clone is one. The chain carries TRBV6-2 or TRBV6-3 and TRBJ2-3; D ambiguous. Germline CDR1 and CDR2: MNHEY and SVGEGT. V was clipped by 0 bases and J by 5 bases, with 12 bases between them. This CDR3 region has 15 residues. The CDR3 is CASSYSGSGGDTQYF. CDR3 bases: TGTGCCAGCAGTTACTCCGGGTCGGGTGGAGATACGCAGTATTTT.

The chain carries TRBV7-2 and TRBJ2-5; TRBD2 is a possible D gene (5 bases). This CDR3 spans 16 amino acids. Germline loops: CDR1 SGHTA, CDR2 FQGNSA. The ends were cut back, 2 bases at V and 3 bases at J, with 16 bases in the middle. The CDR3 DNA is TGTGCCAGCAGCTTAAGTAGCAGAGCGGCTGAAGAGACCCAGTACTTC. Translation gives CASSLSSRAAEETQYF.

This chain connects TRBV9 to TRBJ2-1; TRBD1 agrees at 7 bases. With V trimmed by 3 bases and J by 4 bases, 10 bases remained unmatched. CDR3 length: 16 amino acids. CDR1 is SGDLS, CDR2 YYNGEE, per germline. The CDR3 region is CASSGRRQGKYNEQFF. The CDR3 bases are TGTGCCAGCAGCGGAAGGCGACAGGGAAAATACAATGAGCAGTTCTTC. The variable domain in full, with the rest retrieved from reference TRBV9 and TRBJ2-1, is DSGVTQTPKHLITATGQRVTLRCSPRSGDLSVYWYQQSLDQGLQFLIQYYNGEERAKGNILERFSAQQFPDLHSELNLSSLELGDSALYFCASSGRRQGKYNEQFFGPGTRLTVL.

The chain uses TRBV7-8 and TRBJ1-4; the match to TRBD1 covers 10 bases. Germline CDR1 SGHVS, CDR2 FQNEAQ. The J segment lost 8 bases and the V segment lost 0 bases, leaving 6 bases of the junction unmatched. CDR3 size: 16 residues. The CDR3 nucleotides are TGTGCCAGCAGCTTAGCCCTCGGACAGGGGGAAGAAAAACTGTTTTTT. This translates into CASSLALGQGEEKLFF.

The genes are TRBV4-1 and TRBJ1-3; D is possibly TRBD1 (6 bases). In germline, CDR1 is MGHRA, CDR2 YSYEKL. Trimming removed 1 base from V and 1 base from J, with 14 bases in between. CDR3 size: 17 residues. Here the CDR3 reads CASSQVLQGQSGNTIYF. Written as DNA, the CDR3 is TGCGCCAGCAGCCAAGTGTTACAGGGTCAATCTGGAAACACCATATATTTT.

For this clone: A junction boundary mismatches the germline segment, possibly from a read error. The chain couples TRBV6-1 to TRBJ2-5; 8 bases line up with TRBD2. Germline V lookup: CDR1 MNHNS, CDR2 SASEGT. The CDR3 is 16 amino acids. CDR3 sequence reads: CASREGGSGRGETQYF. CDR3 DNA sequence: TGTGCCAGCAGGGAAGGGGGGTCCGGGAGGGGAGAGACCCAGTACTTC.

The V gene is TRBV24-1, the J gene TRBJ1-2; D is uncertain. CDR3 size: 14 residues. Germline V lookup: CDR1 KGHDR, CDR2 SFDVKD. Trimming cost V 3 bases and J 4 bases, with 11 bases left between them. CDR3 amino acids: CATSDGGVTYGYTF. The CDR3 DNA is TGTGCCACCAGTGATGGCGGGGTGACCTATGGCTACACCTTC.

The rearrangement uses TRBV30 and TRBJ1-3; D remains unclear. The germline V gene encodes CDR1 GTSNPN and CDR2 SVGIG (reference sequence). There are 14 residues in the CDR3. The germline V and J ends were trimmed by 3 bases and 1 base, with 10 bases remaining between them. The CDR3 protein is CAWSPTQSGNTIYF. The CDR3 DNA reads as TGTGCCTGGAGCCCTACTCAATCTGGAAACACCATATATTTT.

The J gene is TRBJ1-2, the V gene TRBV4-3, with D possibly TRBD1 on 5 matching bases. CDR1 is LGHNA and CDR2 is YSLEER in the germline V gene. The CDR3 contains 13 residues. V gave up 1 base and J gave up 7 bases, with 10 bases separating them. DNA of the CDR3: TGCGCCAGCAGCCAAGCGCGGGGGTGTGGCTACACCTTC. Protein product: CASSQARGCGYTF.

V usage is TRBV6-5 and J usage is TRBJ1-2; TRBD1 is a possible D gene (5 bases). This CDR3 has 14 residues. CDR1 is MNHEY, CDR2 SVGAGI, per germline. V was trimmed by 6 bases and J by 4 bases, leaving 15 bases between them. CDR3 DNA sequence: TGTGCCAGCAGCAAAGCAGGGCCGAGCTATGGCTACACCTTC. Protein sequence: CASSKAGPSYGYTF.

The chain combines TRBV15 with TRBJ1-5; D perhaps matches TRBD1 (6 bases). Trimming took 4 bases from V and 6 from J, leaving 19 bases between them. CDR1 and CDR2 (germline): LNHNV, YYDKDF (reference sequence). The CDR3 is 16 residues long. The DNA of the CDR3 is TGTGCCACCAGCACTCAGGGGTCGACGGTCTTTCAGCCCCAGCATTTT. Protein: CATSTQGSTVFQPQHF.

V is TRBV11-2 and J is TRBJ2-1; 8 bases are a match to TRBD1. Germline trimming cut 5 bases from V and 3 bases from J; bases unmatched to any gene: 15. CDR1 and CDR2 from the germline V gene are SGHAT and FQNNGV. This CDR3 has 18 amino acids. The CDR3, as DNA: TGTGCCAGCAGCCCAGGACAGGGAAGTACGGGAGACTACAATGAGCAGTTCTTC. Protein product: CASSPGQGSTGDYNEQFF.

The rearrangement joins TRBV12-3 or TRBV12-4 to TRBJ1-5; no reliable D call. The length of the CDR3 is 13 residues. Trimming removed 3 bases at V and 5 bases at J, with 8 bases between. CDR3 sequence reads: CASSFNGYQPQHF. The CDR3 nucleotides are TGTGCCAGCAGTTTTAACGGCTATCAGCCCCAGCATTTT.

The V gene is TRBV5-6, the J gene TRBJ1-1; 7 positions agree with TRBD1. The germline gives CDR1 SGHDT, CDR2 YYEEEE. J gave up 4 bases and V 1 base, and 4 bases lay outside the gene matches. This CDR3 comprises 14 residues. The CDR3: CASSLSQGGTEAFF. The CDR3 nucleotides read TGTGCCAGCAGCTTGAGTCAGGGGGGCACTGAAGCTTTCTTT.

The CDR3 loop reads CASSLDRQGADGYTF. CDR3 bases: TGCGCCAGCAGCTTGGACAGACAGGGAGCTGATGGCTACACCTTC. The genes are TRBV5-1 and TRBJ1-2, with 7 positions matching TRBD1. CDR1 SGHRS and CDR2 YFSETQ come from the germline V gene. V gave up 0 bases and J gave up 6 bases; unmatched junction bases: 8. This CDR3 spans 15 amino acids.